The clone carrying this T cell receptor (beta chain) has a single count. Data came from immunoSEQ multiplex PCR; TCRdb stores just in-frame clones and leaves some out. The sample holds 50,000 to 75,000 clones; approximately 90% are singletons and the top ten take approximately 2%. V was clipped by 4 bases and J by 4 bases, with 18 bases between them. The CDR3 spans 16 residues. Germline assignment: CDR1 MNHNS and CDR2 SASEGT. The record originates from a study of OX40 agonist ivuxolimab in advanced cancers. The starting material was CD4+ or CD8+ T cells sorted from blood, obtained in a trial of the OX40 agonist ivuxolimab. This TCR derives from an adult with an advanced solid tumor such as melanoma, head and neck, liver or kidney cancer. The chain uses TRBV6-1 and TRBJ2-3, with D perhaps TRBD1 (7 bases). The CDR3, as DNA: TGTGCCAGCAGTGTCTCTCGAGGGGGCGGGGCAGATACGCAGTATTTT. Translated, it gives CASSVSRGGGADTQYF.